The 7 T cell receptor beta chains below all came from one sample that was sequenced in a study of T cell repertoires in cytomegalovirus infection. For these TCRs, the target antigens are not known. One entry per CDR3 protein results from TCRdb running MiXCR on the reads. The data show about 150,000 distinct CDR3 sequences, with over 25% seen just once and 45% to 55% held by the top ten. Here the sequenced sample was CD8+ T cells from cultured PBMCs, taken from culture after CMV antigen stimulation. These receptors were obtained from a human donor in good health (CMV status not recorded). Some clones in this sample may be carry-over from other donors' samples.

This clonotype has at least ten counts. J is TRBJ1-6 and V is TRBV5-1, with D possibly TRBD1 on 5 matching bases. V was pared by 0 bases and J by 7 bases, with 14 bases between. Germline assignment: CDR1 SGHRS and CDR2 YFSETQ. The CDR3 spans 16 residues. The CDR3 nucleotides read TGCGCCAGCAGCTTGGGTCGGCGATGGGGCAATTCACCCCTCCACTTT. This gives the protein CASSLGRRWGNSPLHF.

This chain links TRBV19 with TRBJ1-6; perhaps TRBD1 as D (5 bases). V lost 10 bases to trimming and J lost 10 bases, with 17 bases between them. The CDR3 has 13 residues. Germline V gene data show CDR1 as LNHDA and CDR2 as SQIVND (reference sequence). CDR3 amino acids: CATTGAWASPLHF. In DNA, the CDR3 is TGTGCCACTACCGGGGCATGGGCCTCACCCCTCCACTTT.

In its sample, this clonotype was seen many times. The DNA of the CDR3 is TGTGCCAGTAGCACGGGACTTGGGGAGACCCAGTACTTC. Amino acid sequence: CASSTGLGETQYF. The J gene is TRBJ2-5, the V gene TRBV19; maybe TRBD2 (6 bases). The V and J ends lost 6 bases and 5 bases respectively, with 13 bases between them. CDR1 and CDR2 from the germline V gene are LNHDA and SQIVND (reference sequence). This CDR3 contains 13 residues.

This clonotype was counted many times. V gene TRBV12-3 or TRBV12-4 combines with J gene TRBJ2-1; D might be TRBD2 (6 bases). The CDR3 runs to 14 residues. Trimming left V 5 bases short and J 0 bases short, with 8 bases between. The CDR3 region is CASSPTSSYNEQFF. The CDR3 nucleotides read TGTGCCAGCAGTCCGACTAGCTCCTACAATGAGCAGTTCTTC.

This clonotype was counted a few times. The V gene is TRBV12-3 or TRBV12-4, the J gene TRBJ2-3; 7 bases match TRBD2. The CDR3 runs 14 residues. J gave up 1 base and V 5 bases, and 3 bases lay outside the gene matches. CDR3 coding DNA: TGTGCCAGCAGTCGGGCGGGGGGCACAGATACGCAGTATTTT. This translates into CASSRAGGTDTQYF.

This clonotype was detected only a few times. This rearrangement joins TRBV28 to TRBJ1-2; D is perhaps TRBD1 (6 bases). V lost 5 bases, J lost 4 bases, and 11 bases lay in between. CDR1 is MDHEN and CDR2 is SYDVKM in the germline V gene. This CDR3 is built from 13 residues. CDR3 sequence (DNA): TGTGCCAGCAGTCCAGAGGACAGCTATGGCTACACCTTC. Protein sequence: CASSPEDSYGYTF.

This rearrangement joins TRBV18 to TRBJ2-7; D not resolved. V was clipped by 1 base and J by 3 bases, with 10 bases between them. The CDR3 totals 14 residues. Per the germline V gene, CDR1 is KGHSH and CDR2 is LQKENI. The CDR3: CASSPLDGNYEQYF. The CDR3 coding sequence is TGTGCCAGCTCACCACTGGACGGCAACTACGAGCAGTACTTC.